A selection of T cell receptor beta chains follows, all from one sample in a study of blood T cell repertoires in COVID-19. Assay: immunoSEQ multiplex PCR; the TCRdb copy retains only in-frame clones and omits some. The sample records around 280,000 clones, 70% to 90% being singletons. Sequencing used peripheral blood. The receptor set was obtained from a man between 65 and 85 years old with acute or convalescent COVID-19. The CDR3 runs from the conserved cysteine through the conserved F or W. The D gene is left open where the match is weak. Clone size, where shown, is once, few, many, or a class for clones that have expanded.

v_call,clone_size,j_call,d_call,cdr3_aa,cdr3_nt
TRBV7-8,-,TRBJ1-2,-,CASSLSAIHGYTF,TGTGCCAGCAGCTTAAGCGCGATTCATGGCTACACCTTC
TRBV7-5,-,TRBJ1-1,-,CARSVRGTDGAFF,TGTGCCAGAAGCGTAAGGGGAACTGATGGGGCTTTCTTT
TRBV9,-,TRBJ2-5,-,CASSVQGRETQYF,TGTGCCAGCAGCGTACAGGGCAGGGAGACCCAGTACTTC
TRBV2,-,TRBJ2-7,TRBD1,CASSVQGAYYEQYF,TGTGCCAGCAGTGTACAGGGGGCGTACTACGAGCAGTACTTC
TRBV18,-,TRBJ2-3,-,CASSPWDSPDTQYF,TGTGCCAGCTCACCGTGGGACTCCCCAGATACGCAGTATTTT
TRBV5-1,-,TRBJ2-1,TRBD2,CASSLLTSGKNEQFF,TGCGCCAGCAGCTTGTTGACTAGCGGAAAAAATGAGCAGTTCTTC
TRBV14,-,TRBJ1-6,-,CASSQVGRNSPLHF,TGTGCCAGCAGCCAAGTCGGCAGGAATTCACCCCTCCACTTT
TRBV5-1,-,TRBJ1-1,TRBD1,CASSPGQGVVNTEAFF,TGCGCCAGCAGCCCGGGACAGGGGGTCGTCAACACTGAAGCTTTCTTT
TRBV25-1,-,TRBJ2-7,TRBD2,CASRAGDAYEQYF,TGTGCCAGCAGAGCGGGAGACGCCTACGAGCAGTACTTC
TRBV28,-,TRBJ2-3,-,CASSLLGGRSPDTQYF,TGTGCCAGCAGTTTATTAGGAGGGCGATCCCCAGATACGCAGTATTTT
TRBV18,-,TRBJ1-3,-,CASSPGSGNTIYF,TGTGCCAGCTCACCCGGGTCTGGAAACACCATATATTTT
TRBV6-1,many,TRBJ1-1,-,CASSEFFGRAATEAFF,TGTGCCAGCAGTGAATTTTTCGGCAGGGCGGCCACTGAAGCTTTCTTT
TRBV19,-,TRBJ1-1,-,CASRNRVNTEAFF,TGTGCCAGTAGGAACAGGGTGAACACTGAAGCTTTCTTT
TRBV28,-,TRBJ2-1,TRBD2,CASRPPGGPYNEQFF,TGTGCCAGCAGGCCCCCGGGGGGGCCCTACAATGAGCAGTTCTTC
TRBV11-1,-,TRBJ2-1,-,CASSLGQVNEQFF,TGTGCCAGCAGCTTAGGGCAGGTTAATGAGCAGTTCTTC
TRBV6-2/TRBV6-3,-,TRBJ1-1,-,CASSFSRGGPNTEAFF,TGTGCCAGCAGTTTCTCCCGGGGGGGACCCAACACTGAAGCTTTCTTT
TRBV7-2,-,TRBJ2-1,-,CASSLEWGRLTYNEQFF,TGTGCCAGCAGCTTAGAGTGGGGGCGCCTCACCTACAATGAGCAGTTCTTC
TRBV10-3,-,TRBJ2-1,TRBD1,CAIRATGINEQFF,TGTGCCATCAGAGCGACAGGGATCAATGAGCAGTTCTTC
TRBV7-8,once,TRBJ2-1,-,CASSKAPRDEQFF,TGTGCCAGCAGCAAGGCGCCTCGGGATGAGCAGTTCTTC
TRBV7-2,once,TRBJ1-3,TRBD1,CASSLGGTGENTIYF,TGTGCCAGCAGCTTAGGGGGGACAGGGGAGAACACCATATATTTT
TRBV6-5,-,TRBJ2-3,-,CASRTGFTDTQYF,TGTGCCAGCAGAACGGGTTTCACAGATACGCAGTATTTT
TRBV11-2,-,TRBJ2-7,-,CASSLNSVGPYEQYF,TGTGCCAGCAGCTTAAATTCGGTGGGGCCCTACGAGCAGTACTTC
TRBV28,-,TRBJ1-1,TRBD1,CASRKQGPMGWAFF,TGTGCCAGCAGAAAACAGGGGCCCATGGGTTGGGCTTTCTTT
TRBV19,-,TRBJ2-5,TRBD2,CASSIGGRGKETQYF,TGTGCCAGTAGTATCGGGGGGAGAGGGAAAGAGACCCAGTACTTC
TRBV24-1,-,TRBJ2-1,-,CATSDSGTPRNEQFF,TGTGCCACCAGTGATTCCGGGACACCTCGGAATGAGCAGTTCTTC
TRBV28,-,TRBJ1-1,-,CARAGGEGLGEAFF,TGTGCCCGCGCCGGGGGGGAGGGTTTGGGTGAAGCTTTCTTT
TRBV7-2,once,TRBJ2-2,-,CASSPQIANTGELFF,TGTGCCAGCAGCCCCCAGATTGCGAACACCGGGGAGCTGTTTTTT
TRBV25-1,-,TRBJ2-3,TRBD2,CASSEFGGRAGDTQYF,TGTGCCAGCAGTGAATTCGGCGGGAGGGCAGGAGATACGCAGTATTTT
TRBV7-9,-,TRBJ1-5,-,CASSISTDQPQHF,TGTGCCAGCAGCATCTCGACAGATCAGCCCCAGCATTTT
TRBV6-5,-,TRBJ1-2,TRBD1,CASRQGGYGYTF,TGTGCCAGCCGACAGGGTGGCTATGGCTACACCTTC
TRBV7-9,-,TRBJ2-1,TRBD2,CASSFRTSGGNEQFF,TGTGCCAGCAGCTTCCGGACTAGTGGTGGCAATGAGCAGTTCTTC
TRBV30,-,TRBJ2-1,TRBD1,CAWSVMGQGEQFF,TGTGCCTGGAGTGTAATGGGACAGGGTGAGCAGTTCTTC
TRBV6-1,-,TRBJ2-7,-,CASSEARRIGDSRQYF,TGTGCCAGCAGTGAAGCTCGACGAATAGGGGATTCCCGGCAGTACTTC
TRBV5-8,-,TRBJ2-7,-,CASPPGGRSSYEQYF,TGTGCCAGCCCTCCCGGGGGGCGAAGCTCCTACGAGCAGTACTTC
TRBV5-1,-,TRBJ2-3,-,CASSLARRGDTQYF,TGCGCCAGCAGCTTGGCCCGAAGGGGGGATACGCAGTATTTT
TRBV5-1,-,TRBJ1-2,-,CASSRSATTDLGYTF,TGCGCCAGCAGCCGCTCAGCGACGACAGATCTTGGCTACACCTTC
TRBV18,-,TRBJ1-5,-,CASSPNRGGWPQHF,TGTGCCAGCTCACCAAACCGGGGTGGTTGGCCCCAGCATTTT
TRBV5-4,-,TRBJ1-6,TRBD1,CASGWQGAESPLHF,TGTGCCAGCGGATGGCAGGGGGCAGAATCACCCCTCCACTTT
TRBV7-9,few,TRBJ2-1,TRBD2,CASSLLAGVSYNEQFF,TGTGCCAGCAGCTTGTTGGCGGGAGTCTCCTACAATGAGCAGTTCTTC
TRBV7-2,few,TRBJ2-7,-,CASSLRRGVSEQYF,TGTGCCAGCAGCTTACGTCGCGGGGTCTCCGAGCAGTACTTC
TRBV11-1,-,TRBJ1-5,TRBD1,CASSYSGGSQPQHF,TGTGCCAGCAGCTACTCAGGGGGTAGTCAGCCCCAGCATTTT
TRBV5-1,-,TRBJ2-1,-,CASSLSPPYEQFF,TGCGCCAGCAGCTTGTCCCCTCCCTATGAGCAGTTCTTC
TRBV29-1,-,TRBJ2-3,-,CSVYGRDGVDTQYF,TGCAGCGTTTATGGGCGGGACGGGGTAGATACGCAGTATTTT
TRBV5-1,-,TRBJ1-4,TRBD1,CASSTGQGDEKLFF,TGCGCCAGCAGCACCGGACAGGGGGATGAAAAACTGTTTTTT
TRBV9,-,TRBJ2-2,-,CASSPTVTGELFF,TGTGCCAGCAGCCCTACAGTAACCGGGGAGCTGTTTTTT
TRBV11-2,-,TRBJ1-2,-,CASSPGVNYGYTF,TGTGCCAGCAGCCCAGGGGTTAACTATGGCTACACCTTC
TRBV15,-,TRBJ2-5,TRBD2,CATSRGAPPGGGETQYF,TGTGCCACCAGCAGAGGGGCCCCACCCGGGGGAGGGGAGACCCAGTACTTC
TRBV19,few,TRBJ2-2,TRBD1,CASYRGMAGELFF,TGTGCCAGCTACAGGGGTATGGCCGGGGAGCTGTTTTTT
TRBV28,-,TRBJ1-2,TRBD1,CASRTGTGGHGYTF,TGTGCCAGCAGAACCGGGACAGGGGGCCATGGCTACACCTTC
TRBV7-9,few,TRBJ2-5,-,CASSFLETQYF,TGTGCCAGCAGCTTCTTGGAGACCCAGTACTTC
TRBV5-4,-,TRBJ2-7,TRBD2,CASSLTSGGASYEQYF,TGTGCCAGCAGCTTGACTAGCGGGGGGGCGAGTTACGAGCAGTACTTC
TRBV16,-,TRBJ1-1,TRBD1,CASSQQRGRGAFF,TGTGCCAGCAGCCAACAGAGGGGGCGTGGAGCTTTCTTT
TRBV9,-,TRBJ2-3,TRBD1,CASSDRDRDVTDTQYF,TGTGCCAGCAGCGACCGGGACAGGGATGTCACAGATACGCAGTATTTT